A selection of T cell receptor beta chains follows, all from one sample in a study of control samples from healthy donors and cancer patients. Here immunoSEQ multiplex PCR was the method, and the copy in TCRdb shows in-frame clones only, minus some. In the table there are 95,000 to 150,000 clones, around 94% of which are singletons. Sequences were obtained from PBMCs. These receptors were taken from an older man with head and neck cancer. The CDR3 runs from the conserved cysteine through the conserved F or W. D genes are given only for firm matches. The size entry is marked missing in some rows and otherwise reads once, few, many or a size class.

j_call	clone_size	v_call	d_call	cdr3_aa	cdr3_nt
TRBJ2-3	-	TRBV30	-	CAWNQRWLTRYTDTQYF	TGTGCCTGGAATCAGCGGTGGCTGACCCGGTACACAGATACGCAGTATTTT
TRBJ1-1	-	TRBV19	-	CASSSNKNTEAFF	TGTGCCAGTAGTAGCAACAAGAACACTGAAGCTTTCTTT
TRBJ2-1	-	TRBV30	TRBD2	CAWSRLAGGSATHNEQFF	TGTGCCTGGAGTAGACTAGCGGGGGGCTCTGCCACTCACAATGAGCAGTTCTTC
TRBJ1-2	-	TRBV28	-	CASIASSGFGYTF	TGTGCCAGCATCGCGTCGTCAGGGTTTGGCTACACCTTC
TRBJ2-5	-	TRBV9	TRBD2	CASSVTSGGWQETQYF	TGTGCCAGCAGCGTGACTAGCGGGGGTTGGCAAGAGACCCAGTACTTC
TRBJ2-2	-	TRBV7-9	-	CASSWDILNTGELFF	TGTGCCAGCAGCTGGGACATCCTGAACACCGGGGAGCTGTTTTTT
TRBJ2-5	-	TRBV7-2	-	CASSTQLGIQETQYF	TGTGCCAGCAGTACCCAACTAGGGATACAAGAGACCCAGTACTTC
TRBJ1-2	-	TRBV6-5	-	CASSLSHGGGYTF	TGTGCCAGCAGTTTGAGCCACGGTGGGGGCTACACCTTC
TRBJ2-2	-	TRBV25-1	TRBD1	CASQDRVNTGELFF	TGTGCCAGCCAGGACAGGGTTAACACCGGGGAGCTGTTTTTT
TRBJ2-1	-	TRBV5-4	-	CASSLAAGRGGEQFF	TGTGCCAGCAGCTTGGCGGCCGGGAGAGGGGGTGAGCAGTTCTTC
TRBJ1-2	-	TRBV5-1	-	CASSLGHNYGYTF	TGCGCCAGCAGCTTGGGCCATAACTATGGCTACACCTTC
TRBJ1-3	few	TRBV27	-	CASSRQTGNTIYF	TGTGCCAGCAGCAGACAGACTGGAAACACCATATATTTT
TRBJ2-3	-	TRBV5-1	TRBD2	CASSRGLAGGFTDTQYF	TGCGCCAGCAGCCGCGGACTAGCGGGAGGCTTCACAGATACGCAGTATTTT
TRBJ2-7	-	TRBV18	TRBD1	CASTPRQGTNYEQYF	TGTGCCAGCACACCGAGACAGGGGACAAACTACGAGCAGTACTTC
TRBJ1-2	few	TRBV6-5	-	CASSGRGAGDYGYTF	TGTGCCAGCAGCGGACGGGGAGCCGGGGACTATGGCTACACCTTC
TRBJ2-2	once	TRBV5-4	TRBD2	CASSSLAGGTGELFF	TGTGCCAGCAGTTCGCTAGCGGGAGGCACCGGGGAGCTGTTTTTT
TRBJ2-5	-	TRBV6-4	-	CASSRTLGETQYF	TGTGCCAGCAGCAGGACCCTCGGGGAGACCCAGTACTTC
TRBJ2-7	-	TRBV2	-	CASSVRGPTYEQYF	TGTGCCAGCAGTGTCAGGGGACCCACCTACGAGCAGTACTTC